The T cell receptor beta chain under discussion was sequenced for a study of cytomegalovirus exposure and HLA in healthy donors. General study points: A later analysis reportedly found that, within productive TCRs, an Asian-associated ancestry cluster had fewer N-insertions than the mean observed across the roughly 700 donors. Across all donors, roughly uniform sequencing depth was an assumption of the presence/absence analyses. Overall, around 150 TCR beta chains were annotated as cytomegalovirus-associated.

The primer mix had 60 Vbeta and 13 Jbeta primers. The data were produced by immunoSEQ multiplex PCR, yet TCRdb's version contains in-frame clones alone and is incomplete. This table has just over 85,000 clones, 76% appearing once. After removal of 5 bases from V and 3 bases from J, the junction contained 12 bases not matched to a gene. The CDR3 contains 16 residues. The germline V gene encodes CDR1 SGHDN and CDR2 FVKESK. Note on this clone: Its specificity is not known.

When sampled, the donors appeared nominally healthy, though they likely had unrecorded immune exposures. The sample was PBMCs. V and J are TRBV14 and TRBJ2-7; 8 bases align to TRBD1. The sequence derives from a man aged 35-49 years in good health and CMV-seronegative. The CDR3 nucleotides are TGTGCCAGCAGCGCTCACAGGGGGAAGGGCATCTACGAGCAGTACTTC. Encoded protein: CASSAHRGKGIYEQYF.